Below, one T cell receptor (beta chain) is given with its context. This sample stems from a study of blood T cell repertoires in COVID-19. Study summary: The study drew acute and convalescent COVID-19 samples from the United States, Italy and Spain. T cells, B-cell-depleted T cells, or PBMCs provided the cDNA or gDNA that served as material.

Looked up from germline, CDR1 is SGHTA and CDR2 is FQGTGA. This CDR3 has 13 amino acids. V gave up 5 bases and J gave up 0 bases, with 7 bases separating them. The assay was immunoSEQ multiplex PCR, and TCRdb's table has in-frame clones only and misses some. The table has around 21,000 clones, around 79% seen once. Sequencing was carried out using peripheral blood. The chain employs TRBV7-3 and TRBJ1-1; D gene ambiguous. The TCR comes from an elderly man with acute or convalescent COVID-19. Here the CDR3 reads CASSRQMNTEAFF. CDR3 DNA: TGTGCCAGCAGCCGCCAGATGAACACTGAAGCTTTCTTT.